This T cell receptor (beta chain) was sequenced for a study of T-cell memory formation after mild COVID-19. In the study overall: TCR clusters were largely donor specific. The study's findings and limits: CM and EM subsets held most contracting CD4+ clones; EMRA held CD8+ ones.

The authors produced TCR alpha and TCR beta cDNA libraries with sample barcodes and UMIs by 5'RACE using constant-segment primers. TCRdb reprocessed the 5' RACE reads via MiXCR and lists one record per CDR3 protein. The sample records more than 85,000 distinct CDR3 sequences, 11% being singletons. This clonotype was recorded at least ten times. Its specificity is not known. CDR3 length: 18 residues. In germline, CDR1 is MNHNS, CDR2 SASEGT. V gave up 4 bases and J gave up 2 bases; unmatched junction bases: 15. The sequence derives from a man aged 18 to 30 who had mild COVID-19 (a few samples of this study predate the infection). Cell type and time point are not known. Sequenced material: PBMCs or a T cell subset sorted from them (not recorded which). The chain recombines TRBV6-1 with TRBJ2-7, with 9 bases aligning to TRBD1. This chain's CDR3 is CASSVRTGAPSFAYEQYF. DNA for the CDR3: TGTGCCAGCAGTGTTCGGACAGGGGCTCCTAGTTTCGCCTACGAGCAGTACTTC.